Listed below are T cell receptor beta chains from one sample, sequenced in a study of neurological immune-mediated disorders. TCRdb called the 5' RACE reads again in MiXCR, with one record for every CDR3 protein. Counted here are about 46,000 distinct CDR3 sequences, about 2% occurring once; the ten biggest clones make up more than 2%. The sample consisted of PBMCs. The receptors come from a middle-aged woman with multiple sclerosis. Each CDR3 is given with its conserved first and last residue. Fields, in order: V gene, J gene, clone size, CDR3 protein. Expanded clones get a size class; other rows say once, few or many, or leave the size out.

TRBV21-1	TRBJ2-3	medium-sized	CAIRGTGGEGGTQYF
TRBV9	TRBJ2-3	many	CASSPIAGDFTDTQYF
TRBV11-3	TRBJ2-2	many	CASSSPEGTGELFF
TRBV20-1	TRBJ2-3	.	CSARDRGISDTQYF
TRBV2	TRBJ1-1	.	CASSEAWSDFF
TRBV6-6	TRBJ1-1	many	CASSYVQVRDEAFF
TRBV20-1	TRBJ2-7	many	CSARNRQGTYEQYF
TRBV29-1	TRBJ2-7	.	CSVEDRDLAYEQYF
TRBV10-2	TRBJ2-4	many	CASKPTGVENIQYF
TRBV7-9	TRBJ2-7	many	CASSAGDEQYF
TRBV20-1	TRBJ1-1	many	CSARDSTGTLNTEAFF
TRBV6-6	TRBJ2-7	many	CASSDRDGTYEQYF
TRBV5-1	TRBJ2-5	many	CASSPPKGASETQYF
TRBV7-9	TRBJ2-5	many	CASSRGEGETQYF
TRBV20-1	TRBJ2-7	many	CSAFRGKHYEQYF
TRBV12-3/TRBV12-4	TRBJ1-6	many	CASSVQGSGNSPLHF
TRBV5-1	TRBJ1-2	many	CASSLARGGDFNYGYTF
TRBV5-1	TRBJ2-1	.	CASSLVLGQIYNEQIF
TRBV3-1	TRBJ2-1	many	CASSQVRPRPNEQFF
TRBV20-1	TRBJ1-5	medium-sized	CSARDIENQPQHF
TRBV20-1	TRBJ2-2	many	CSARDLNRPADTGELFF
TRBV29-1	TRBJ2-3	many	CSVEGTSRSDTQYF
TRBV7-9	TRBJ1-2	many	CASSWTGDGYTF
TRBV7-9	TRBJ1-2	many	CASSSSFGAYTF
TRBV12-3/TRBV12-4	TRBJ2-7	many	CASRVGQHSYEQYF
TRBV6-2/TRBV6-3	TRBJ2-1	many	CASSPQTSGGGSEQFF
TRBV10-3	TRBJ2-5	many	CATRPVDRGIMETQYF